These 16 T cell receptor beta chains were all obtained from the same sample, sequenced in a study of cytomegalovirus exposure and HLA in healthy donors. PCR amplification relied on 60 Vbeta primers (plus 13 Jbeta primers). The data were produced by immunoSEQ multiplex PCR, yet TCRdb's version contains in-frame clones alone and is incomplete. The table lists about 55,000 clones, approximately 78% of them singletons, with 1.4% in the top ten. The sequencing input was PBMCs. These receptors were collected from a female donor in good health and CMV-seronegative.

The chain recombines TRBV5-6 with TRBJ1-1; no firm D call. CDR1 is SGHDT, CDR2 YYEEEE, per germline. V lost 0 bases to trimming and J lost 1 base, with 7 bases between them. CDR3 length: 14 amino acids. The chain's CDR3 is CASSLVSGNTEAFF. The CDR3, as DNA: TGTGCCAGCAGCTTGGTATCAGGGAACACTGAAGCTTTCTTT.

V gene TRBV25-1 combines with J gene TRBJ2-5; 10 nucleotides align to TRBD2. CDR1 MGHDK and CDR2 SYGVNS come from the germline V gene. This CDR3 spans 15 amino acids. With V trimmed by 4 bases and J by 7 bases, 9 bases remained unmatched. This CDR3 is CASSASSGGALTQYF. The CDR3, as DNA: TGTGCCAGCAGTGCGTCTAGCGGGGGAGCTTTGACCCAGTACTTC.

CDR3 amino acids: CASSEIGTGRADTQYF. As DNA, the CDR3 is TGTGCCAGCAGTGAAATAGGGACAGGGAGGGCAGATACGCAGTATTTT. The chain joins TRBV6-1 to TRBJ2-3; 9 nucleotides align to TRBD1. The CDR3 has 16 amino acids. CDR1 and CDR2 (germline): MNHNS, SASEGT. V was clipped by 2 bases and J by 4 bases; unmatched bases: 7.

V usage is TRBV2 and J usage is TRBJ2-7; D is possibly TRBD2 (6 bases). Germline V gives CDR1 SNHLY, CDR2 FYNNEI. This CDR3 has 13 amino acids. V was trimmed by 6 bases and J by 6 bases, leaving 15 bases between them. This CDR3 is CASSPVLGGEQYF. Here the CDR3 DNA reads TGTGCCAGCAGCCCCGTCTTGGGGGGCGAGCAGTACTTC.

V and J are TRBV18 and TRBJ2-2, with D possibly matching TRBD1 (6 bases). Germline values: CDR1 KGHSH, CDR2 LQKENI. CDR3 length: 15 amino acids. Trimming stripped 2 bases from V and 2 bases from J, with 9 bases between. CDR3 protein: CASSPAQGNTGELFF. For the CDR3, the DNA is TGTGCCAGCTCACCAGCACAGGGTAACACCGGGGAGCTGTTTTTT. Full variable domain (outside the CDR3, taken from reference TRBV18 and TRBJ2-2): NAGVMQNPRHLVRRRGQEARLRCSPMKGHSHVYWYRQLPEEGLKFMVYLQKENIIDESGMPKERFSAEFPKEGPSILRIQQVVRGDSAAYFCASSPAQGNTGELFFGEGSRLTVL.

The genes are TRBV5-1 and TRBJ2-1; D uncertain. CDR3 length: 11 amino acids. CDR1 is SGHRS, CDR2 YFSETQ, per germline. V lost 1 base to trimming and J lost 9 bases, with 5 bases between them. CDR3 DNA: TGCGCCAGCAGCTTGACGGGTGAGCAGTTCTTC. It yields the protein CASSLTGEQFF.

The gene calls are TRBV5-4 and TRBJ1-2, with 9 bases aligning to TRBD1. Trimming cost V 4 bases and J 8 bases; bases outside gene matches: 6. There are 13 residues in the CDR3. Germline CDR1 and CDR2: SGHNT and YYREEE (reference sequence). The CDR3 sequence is CASSIEGTGGYTF. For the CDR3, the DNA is TGTGCCAGCAGCATAGAGGGGACAGGGGGCTACACCTTC. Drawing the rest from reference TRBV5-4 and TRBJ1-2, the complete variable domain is ETGVTQSPTHLIKTRGQQVTLRCSSQSGHNTVSWYQQALGQGPQFIFQYYREEENGRGNFPPRFSGLQFPNYSSELNVNALELDDSALYLCASSIEGTGGYTFGSGTRLTVV.

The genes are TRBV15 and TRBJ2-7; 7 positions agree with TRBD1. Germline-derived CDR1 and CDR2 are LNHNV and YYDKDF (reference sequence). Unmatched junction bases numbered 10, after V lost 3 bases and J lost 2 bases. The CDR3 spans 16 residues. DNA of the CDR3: TGTGCCACCAGCAGTTCTAGGGGGACAGTGCCCTACGAGCAGTACTTC. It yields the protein CATSSSRGTVPYEQYF.

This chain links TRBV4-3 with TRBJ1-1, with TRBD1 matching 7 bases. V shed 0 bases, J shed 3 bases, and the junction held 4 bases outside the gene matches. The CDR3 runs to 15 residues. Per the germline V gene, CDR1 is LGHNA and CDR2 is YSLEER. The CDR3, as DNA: TGCGCCAGCAGCCAAGAATGGGACAGAGACACTGAAGCTTTCTTT. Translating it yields CASSQEWDRDTEAFF.

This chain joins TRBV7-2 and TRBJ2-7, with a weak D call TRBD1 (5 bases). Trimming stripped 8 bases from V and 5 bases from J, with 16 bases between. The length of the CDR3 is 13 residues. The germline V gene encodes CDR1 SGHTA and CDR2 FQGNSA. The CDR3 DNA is TGTGCCAGCGCGGCATCAGGACACAACGAGCAGTACTTC. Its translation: CASAASGHNEQYF. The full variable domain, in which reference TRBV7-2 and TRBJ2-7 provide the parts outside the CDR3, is GAGVSQSPSNKVTEKGKDVELRCDPISGHTALYWYRQSLGQGLEFLIYFQGNSAPDKSGLPSDRFSAERTGGSVSTLTIQRTQQEDSAVYLCASAASGHNEQYFGPGTRLTVT.

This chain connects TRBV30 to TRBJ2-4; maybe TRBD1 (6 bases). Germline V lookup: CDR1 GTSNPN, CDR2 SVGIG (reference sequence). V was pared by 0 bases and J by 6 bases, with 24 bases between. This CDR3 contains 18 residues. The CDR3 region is CAWSVPPQQGYARNIQYF. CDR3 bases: TGTGCCTGGAGTGTCCCCCCCCAACAGGGTTACGCGAGAAACATTCAGTACTTC.

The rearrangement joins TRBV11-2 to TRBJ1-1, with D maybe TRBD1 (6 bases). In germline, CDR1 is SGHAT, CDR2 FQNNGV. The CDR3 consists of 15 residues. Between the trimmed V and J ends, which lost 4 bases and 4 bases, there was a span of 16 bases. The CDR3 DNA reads TGTGCCAGCAGCTCGACTCGGGGGGCTTTCACTGAAGCTTTCTTT. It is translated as CASSSTRGAFTEAFF.

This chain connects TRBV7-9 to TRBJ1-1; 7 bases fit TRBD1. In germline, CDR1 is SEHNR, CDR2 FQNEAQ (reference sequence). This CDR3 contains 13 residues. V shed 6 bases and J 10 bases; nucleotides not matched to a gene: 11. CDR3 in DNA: TGTGCCAGCAGGATGGACCAGGGGGGCCCAGCTTTCTTT. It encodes CASRMDQGGPAFF.

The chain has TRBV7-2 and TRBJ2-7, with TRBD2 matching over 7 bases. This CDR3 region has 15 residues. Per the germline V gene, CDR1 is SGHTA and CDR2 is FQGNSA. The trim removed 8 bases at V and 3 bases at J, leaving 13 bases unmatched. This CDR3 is CASGGSGDPHYEQYF. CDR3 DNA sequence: TGTGCCAGCGGGGGGAGCGGGGACCCCCACTACGAGCAGTACTTC.

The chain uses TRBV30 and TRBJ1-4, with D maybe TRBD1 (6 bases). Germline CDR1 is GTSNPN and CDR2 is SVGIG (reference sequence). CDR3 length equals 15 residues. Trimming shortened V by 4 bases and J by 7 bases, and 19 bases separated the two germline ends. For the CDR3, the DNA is TGTGCCTGGAAACCAAGGGGGACCACGGGTGAAAAACTGTTTTTT. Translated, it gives CAWKPRGTTGEKLFF.

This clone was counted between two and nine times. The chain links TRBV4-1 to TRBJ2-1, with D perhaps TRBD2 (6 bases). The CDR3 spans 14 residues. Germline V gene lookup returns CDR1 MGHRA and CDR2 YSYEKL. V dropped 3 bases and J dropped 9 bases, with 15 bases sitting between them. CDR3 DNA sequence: TGCGCCAGCAGCCAGGAATACCTGGGGGGTGAGCAGTTCTTC. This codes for CASSQEYLGGEQFF.